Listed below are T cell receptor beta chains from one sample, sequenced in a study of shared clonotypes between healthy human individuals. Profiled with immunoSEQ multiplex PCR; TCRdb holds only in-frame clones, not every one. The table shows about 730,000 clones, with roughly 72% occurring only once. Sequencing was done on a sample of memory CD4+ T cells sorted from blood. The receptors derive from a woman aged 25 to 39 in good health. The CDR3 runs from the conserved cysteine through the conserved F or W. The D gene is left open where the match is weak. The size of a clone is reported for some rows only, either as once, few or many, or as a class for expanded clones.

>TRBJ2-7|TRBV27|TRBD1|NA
CASSLEAGGRISYEQYF
TGTGCCAGCAGTTTGGAAGCAGGGGGCAGGATCTCCTACGAGCAGTACTTC
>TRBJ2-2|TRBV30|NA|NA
CAWSVLGGAAGELFF
TGTGCCTGGAGTGTACTAGGGGGAGCCGCCGGGGAGCTGTTTTTT
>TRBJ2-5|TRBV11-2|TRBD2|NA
CASSWSGTSGGETQYF
TGTGCCAGCAGCTGGTCCGGGACTAGCGGGGGAGAGACCCAGTACTTC
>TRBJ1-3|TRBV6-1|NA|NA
CASRQGHGNTIYF
TGTGCCAGCAGACAGGGACACGGAAACACCATATATTTT
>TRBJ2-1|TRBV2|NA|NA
CASSENREGVQFF
TGTGCCAGCAGTGAGAATCGTGAGGGTGTGCAGTTCTTC
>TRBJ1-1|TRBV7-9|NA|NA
CASSLGPLGGPDTEAFF
TGTGCCAGCAGCTTAGGGCCCTTGGGGGGTCCGGACACTGAAGCTTTCTTT
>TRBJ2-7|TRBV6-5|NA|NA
CASSQHGGNPYEQYF
TGTGCCAGCAGCCAACACGGGGGAAATCCCTACGAGCAGTACTTC
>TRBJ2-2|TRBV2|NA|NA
CASRVSGSNTGELFF
TGTGCCAGCAGAGTATCGGGATCAAACACCGGGGAGCTGTTTTTT
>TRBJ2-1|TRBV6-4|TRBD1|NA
CASSDQPGQGNNEQFF
TGTGCCAGCAGTGACCAACCGGGACAGGGAAACAATGAGCAGTTCTTC
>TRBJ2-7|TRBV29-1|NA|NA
CSVDSDSSYEQYF
TGCAGCGTTGACTCGGATAGCTCCTACGAGCAGTACTTC
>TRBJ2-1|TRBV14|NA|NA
CASSQTSRLWGEQFF
TGTGCCAGCAGCCAAACTTCCCGGCTCTGGGGGGAGCAGTTCTTC
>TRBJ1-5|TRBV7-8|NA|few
CASSLAGGRNQPQHF
TGTGCCAGCAGCTTAGCAGGGGGGCGAAATCAGCCCCAGCATTTT
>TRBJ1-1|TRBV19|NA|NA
CASSITGWAEAFF
TGTGCCAGTAGTATTACCGGTTGGGCTGAAGCTTTCTTT
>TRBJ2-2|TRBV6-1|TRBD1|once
CASSGQGAGTGELFF
TGTGCCAGCAGTGGACAGGGGGCTGGTACCGGGGAGCTGTTTTTT
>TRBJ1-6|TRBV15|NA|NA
CATSRHRGRGDSPLHF
TGTGCCACCAGCAGACACCGGGGACGGGGAGATTCACCCCTCCACTTT
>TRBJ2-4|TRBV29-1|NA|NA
CSVKQRDIQYF
TGCAGCGTTAAGCAGAGGGACATTCAGTACTTC
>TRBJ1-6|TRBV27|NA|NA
CASSSDSSYNSPLHF
TGTGCCAGCAGTTCCGACAGCTCCTATAATTCACCCCTCCACTTT
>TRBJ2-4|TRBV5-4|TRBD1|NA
CASSRDRDYGNIQYF
TGTGCCAGCAGCCGCGACAGGGATTATGGAAACATTCAGTACTTC